This T cell receptor (beta chain) is drawn from a study of a mutant IDH1 vaccine in newly diagnosed glioma. For the study at large: Mean patient age was about 40 years; roughly 62% were male and about 40% female. Receipt of radiotherapy, temozolomide, or both preceded the study, and most received both.

TCRdb's copy holds only in-frame clones and misses some; the assay was immunoSEQ multiplex PCR. The data contain about 98,000 clones, about 87% of them singletons. With V trimmed by 3 bases and J by 6 bases, 12 bases remained unmatched. Germline CDR1 reads KGHSH; CDR2 reads LQKENI. CDR3 size: 17 residues. Notes on the study in general: Pseudoprogression seemingly bore no relation to changes in top peripheral T cell clonotypes.

Time point of the sample: baseline, week 1 (first vaccination visit). Treatment reported: pre-vaccination baseline after standard-of-care therapy. New WHO grade 3 or 4 astrocytomas that were IDH1-mutant and ATRX-lost had been found in donors. Of note for this clone: Its antigen is unidentified.

V is TRBV18 and J is TRBJ2-1; 9 positions agree with TRBD1. The sequence came from a woman between 45 and 60 years old with glioma. The sequencing used PBMCs, collected from a glioma patient treated with radiotherapy, temozolomide or both. CDR3 in DNA: TGTGCCAGCTCACCCACTCTGTGGGACAGGGTTCCCAATGAGCAGTTCTTC. Translating it yields CASSPTLWDRVPNEQFF. Full variable domain (outside the CDR3, taken from reference TRBV18 and TRBJ2-1): NAGVMQNPRHLVRRRGQEARLRCSPMKGHSHVYWYRQLPEEGLKFMVYLQKENIIDESGMPKERFSAEFPKEGPSILRIQQVVRGDSAAYFCASSPTLWDRVPNEQFFGPGTRLTVL.